These 6 T cell receptor beta chains were sequenced from one sample in a study of cytomegalovirus exposure and HLA in healthy donors. Use of 60 Vbeta and 13 Jbeta primers characterized the PCR. Using immunoSEQ multiplex PCR, the repertoire was profiled, and TCRdb retains in-frame clones only, with some absent. The sample has 100,000 or so clones, 60% to 80% seen once. The specimen was PBMCs. The receptors originated from a woman aged 40 to 50 in good health and CMV-seropositive.

The chain links TRBV28 to TRBJ2-5, with D perhaps TRBD2 (5 bases). The V gene's germline CDR1 is MDHEN and CDR2 SYDVKM. V shed 2 bases and J shed 1 base, with 11 bases lying between them. This CDR3 is built from 15 residues. CDR3 DNA sequence: TGTGCCAGCAGTTTAATTCGGGGAGCCCAAGAGACCCAGTACTTC. Translating it yields CASSLIRGAQETQYF. The entire variable domain, with the rest obtained from reference TRBV28 and TRBJ2-5, is as follows: DVKVTQSSRYLVKRTGEKVFLECVQDMDHENMFWYRQDPGLGLRLIYFSYDVKMKEKGDIPEGYSVSREKKERFSLILESASTNQTSMYLCASSLIRGAQETQYFGPGTRLLVL.

This CDR3 is CASSVRQGSIYNEQFF. CDR3 bases: TGTGCCAGCAGCGTACGACAGGGTTCTATCTACAATGAGCAGTTCTTC. The chain employs TRBV5-4 and TRBJ2-1, with TRBD1 matching 7 bases. CDR3 length: 16 residues. Germline CDR1 SGHNT, CDR2 YYREEE (reference sequence). After removal of 4 bases from V and 3 bases from J, the junction contained 10 bases not matched to a gene.

The chain couples TRBV28 to TRBJ2-7; possible D gene TRBD1, 5 bases. The V end lost 1 base, the J end lost 1 base, and 11 bases lay between the germline ends. The germline V gene has CDR1 MDHEN and CDR2 SYDVKM. The CDR3 is 15 residues long. The CDR3 here is CASSLSYRFSYEQYF. CDR3 in DNA: TGTGCCAGCAGTTTATCCTACAGGTTTTCCTACGAGCAGTACTTC.

This clone has more than one count but fewer than ten. The gene calls are TRBV11-1 and TRBJ2-5; D might be TRBD2 (7 bases). V lost 4 bases to trimming and J lost 4 bases, with 16 bases between them. The V gene's germline CDR1 is SGHAT and CDR2 FQDESV (reference sequence). The CDR3 sequence is 15 residues long. Here the CDR3 reads CASSSEGGRGETQYF. The CDR3 region has the DNA TGTGCCAGCAGCTCAGAGGGGGGGCGCGGAGAGACCCAGTACTTC.

The chain joins TRBV27 to TRBJ2-7; 10 bases line up with TRBD1. Germline V CDR1 and CDR2: MNHEY, SMNVEV (reference sequence). The CDR3 runs 15 residues. V was clipped by 4 bases and J by 4 bases; unmatched bases: 7. The CDR3 reads CASSSRQGARYEQYF. The CDR3 DNA reads as TGTGCCAGCAGTTCACGACAGGGGGCGCGGTACGAGCAGTACTTC.

This chain connects TRBV5-6 to TRBJ2-5, with TRBD2 matching over 12 bases. V was clipped by 4 bases and J by 2 bases; unmatched bases: 6. Germline-derived CDR1 and CDR2 are SGHDT and YYEEEE. The CDR3 has 16 amino acids. The CDR3 here is CASSPLTSGGQETQYF. DNA for the CDR3: TGTGCCAGCAGCCCTCTGACTAGCGGGGGACAAGAGACCCAGTACTTC. The full variable domain, its missing parts supplied by reference TRBV5-6 and TRBJ2-5, is DAGVTQSPTHLIKTRGQQVTLRCSPKSGHDTVSWYQQALGQGPQFIFQYYEEEERQRGNFPDRFSGHQFPNYSSELNVNALLLGDSALYLCASSPLTSGGQETQYFGPGTRLLVL.